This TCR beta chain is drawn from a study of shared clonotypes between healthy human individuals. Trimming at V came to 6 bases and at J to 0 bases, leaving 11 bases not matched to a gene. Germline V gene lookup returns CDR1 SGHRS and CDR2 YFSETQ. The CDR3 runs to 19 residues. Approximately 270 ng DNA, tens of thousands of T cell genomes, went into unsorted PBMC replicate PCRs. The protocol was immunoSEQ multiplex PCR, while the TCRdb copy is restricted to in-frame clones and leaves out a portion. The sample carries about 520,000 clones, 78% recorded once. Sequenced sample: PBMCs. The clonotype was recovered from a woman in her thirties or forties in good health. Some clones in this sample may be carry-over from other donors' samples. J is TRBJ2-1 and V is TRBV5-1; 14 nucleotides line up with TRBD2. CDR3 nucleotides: TGCGCCAGCATTTCCTCCGGGACTAGCGGGAGATCCTCCTACAATGAGCAGTTCTTC. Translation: CASISSGTSGRSSYNEQFF. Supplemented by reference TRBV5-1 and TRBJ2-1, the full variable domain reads KAGVTQTPRYLIKTRGQQVTLSCSPISGHRSVSWYQQTPGQGLQFLFEYFSETQRNKGNFPGRFSGRQFSNSRSEMNVSTLELGDSALYLCASISSGTSGRSSYNEQFFGPGTRLTVL.